Shown below are 16 T cell receptor beta chains from a single sample sequenced in a study of T cell responses to AZD1222 COVID-19 vaccine. The data were produced by immunoSEQ multiplex PCR, yet TCRdb's version contains in-frame clones alone and is incomplete. Among roughly 170,000 clones, about 85% were seen once, and the ten largest hold about 3%. This specimen consisted of peripheral blood, obtained on day 0 of AZD1222 vaccination. The source is an adult in good health.

V is TRBV28 and J is TRBJ2-7, with D tentatively TRBD1 or TRBD2 (7 bases each). Germline values: CDR1 MDHEN, CDR2 SYDVKM. This CDR3 is 15 amino acids long. V shed 7 bases and J shed 1 base, with 17 bases lying between them. CDR3 in amino acids: CASTAGGTASYEQYF. CDR3 bases: TGTGCCAGCACCGCCGGGGGGACAGCTTCCTACGAGCAGTACTTC.

The chain has TRBV7-9 and TRBJ1-3; D not certain. The CDR3 sequence is 15 residues long. V was pared by 2 bases and J by 5 bases, with 13 bases between. Per the germline V gene, CDR1 is SEHNR and CDR2 is FQNEAQ (reference sequence). CDR3 sequence: CASSLTTVLRNTIYF. The CDR3 DNA follows: TGTGCCAGCAGCTTAACGACGGTCCTGAGAAACACCATATATTTT.

As concerns this clone: The same CDR3 is also encoded by other DNA sequences in this sample. The CDR3 nucleotides are TGTGCCAGCAGCCCCTCCAGCTCTGGAAACACCATATATTTT. Encoded protein: CASSPSSSGNTIYF. This chain uses TRBV11-2 with TRBJ1-3; D not resolved. The germline V gene has CDR1 SGHAT and CDR2 FQNNGV. CDR3 length equals 14 residues. V lost 5 bases and J lost 0, with 8 bases in between.

The chain couples TRBV30 to TRBJ2-1; D not certain. Germline CDR1 and CDR2: GTSNPN and SVGIG (reference sequence). The CDR3 totals 15 residues. The CDR3 nucleotides are TGTGCATTGAACGCCCTAGATGGCTCCTACAATGAGCAGTTCTTC. It yields the protein CALNALDGSYNEQFF.

The V and J genes are TRBV28 and TRBJ1-2, with D possibly being TRBD1 (5 bases). The CDR3 totals 13 residues. Germline V CDR1 and CDR2: MDHEN, SYDVKM. The V end was cut by 10 bases, the J end by 7 bases, with 19 bases between. CDR3 amino acids: CATATGGGVGYTF. Here the CDR3 DNA reads TGTGCCACCGCAACGGGGGGAGGAGTTGGCTACACCTTC.

This rearrangement joins TRBV6-5 to TRBJ1-6; D remains ambiguous. V shed 6 bases and J shed 7 bases, with 13 bases lying between them. The CDR3 runs to 14 residues. CDR1 MNHEY and CDR2 SVGAGI come from the germline V gene. The CDR3 is CASRVREGNSPLHF. In DNA, the CDR3 is TGTGCCAGCAGGGTTCGAGAAGGAAATTCACCCCTCCACTTT.

The J gene is TRBJ1-1, the V gene TRBV5-4; 7 positions match TRBD1. The CDR3 length is 14 residues. J gave up 1 base and V 0 bases, and 0 bases lay outside the gene matches. Germline V gene lookup returns CDR1 SGHNT and CDR2 YYREEE (reference sequence). The CDR3 spells CASSLDRGNTEAFF. The CDR3 DNA reads TGTGCCAGCAGCTTGGACAGGGGGAACACTGAAGCTTTCTTT.

V is TRBV6-5 and J is TRBJ1-5; D possibly corresponds to TRBD1 (6 bases). Trimming pared 6 bases from V and 0 bases from J, leaving 12 bases between. Germline V gene lookup returns CDR1 MNHEY and CDR2 SVGAGI. The length of the CDR3 is 15 residues. CDR3 sequence reads: CASSVGQISNQPQHF. In DNA, the CDR3 is TGTGCCAGCAGCGTCGGACAGATTAGCAATCAGCCCCAGCATTTT.

The rearrangement joins TRBV7-9 to TRBJ1-5; 7 bases match TRBD1. Germline CDR1 SEHNR, CDR2 FQNEAQ (reference sequence). Trimming at V came to 1 base and at J to 4 bases, leaving 7 bases not matched to a gene. The CDR3 length is 16 residues. The CDR3 loop reads CASSLDRGGPNQPQHF. Written as DNA, the CDR3 is TGTGCCAGCAGCTTAGACAGGGGAGGGCCTAATCAGCCCCAGCATTTT.

This sequence joins TRBV19 and TRBJ2-1; 14 bases are a match to TRBD2. The CDR3 runs to 18 residues. With 6 bases clipped from V and 3 bases from J, the junction kept 10 bases outside the gene matches. Germline CDR1 is LNHDA and CDR2 is SQIVND (reference sequence). CDR3 nucleotide sequence: TGTGCCAGTAGCAAAGGACTAGCGGGAGGAACTTTCTACAATGAGCAGTTCTTC. Its translation: CASSKGLAGGTFYNEQFF.

The chain links TRBV18 to TRBJ1-5; no clear D gene. Germline V CDR1 and CDR2: KGHSH, LQKENI. CDR3 length: 14 residues. The V gene lost 2 bases and the J gene lost 4 bases, with 9 bases spanning the gap. This CDR3 reads CASSPGFSNQPQHF. In DNA form, the CDR3 reads TGTGCCAGCTCACCAGGTTTCAGTAATCAGCCCCAGCATTTT.

CDR3 sequence reads: CASRPPGHSMNTEAFF. The CDR3 DNA reads TGTGCCAGCCGTCCACCGGGACACTCAATGAACACTGAAGCTTTCTTT. The V gene is TRBV7-8, the J gene TRBJ1-1; TRBD1 is a possible D gene (6 bases). The CDR3 sequence is 16 residues long. Trimming shortened V by 8 bases and J by 0 bases, and 19 bases separated the two germline ends. Germline V CDR1 and CDR2: SGHVS, FQNEAQ.

The count of this clone is one. The chain is built from TRBV13 and TRBJ2-3, with 7 bases aligning to TRBD2. CDR1 is PRHDT and CDR2 is FYEKMQ in the germline V gene (reference sequence). The CDR3 loop spans 15 amino acids. The V gene end was trimmed by 6 bases and the J gene end by 2 bases; junction bases not matched to a gene: 8. In DNA form, the CDR3 reads TGTGCCAGCAGGCATGGGACTACCTACACAGATACGCAGTATTTT. It is translated as CASRHGTTYTDTQYF.

The chain has TRBV7-9 and TRBJ1-2; unclear D gene. The CDR3 extends over 13 amino acids. Trimming stripped 4 bases from V and 8 bases from J, with 14 bases between. Germline V gives CDR1 SEHNR, CDR2 FQNEAQ (reference sequence). This CDR3 is CASSSPRGQGYTF. In nucleotides, the CDR3 is TGTGCCAGCAGCTCCCCCCGGGGTCAAGGCTACACCTTC.

The rearrangement joins TRBV6-5 to TRBJ2-7; D uncertain. The CDR3 is made up of 14 amino acids. Trimming shortened V by 2 bases and J by 2 bases, and 10 bases separated the two germline ends. Per germline, CDR1 MNHEY and CDR2 SVGAGI. The DNA for the CDR3 is TGTGCCAGCAGTTACGTGGGATATACCTACGAGCAGTACTTC. Translated: CASSYVGYTYEQYF.

The V gene is TRBV7-2, the J gene TRBJ1-6, with TRBD1 matching 9 bases. The CDR3 has 17 amino acids. V lost 4 bases, J lost 7 bases, and 11 bases stayed unmatched. The germline V gene has CDR1 SGHTA and CDR2 FQGNSA. CDR3 coding DNA: TGTGCCAGCAGCTCACACAGGGGGCTAGGTGGGAATTCACCCCTCCACTTT. It specifies CASSSHRGLGGNSPLHF.